One sample yielded the 19 T cell receptor beta chains listed below, sequenced in a study of blood T cell repertoires in COVID-19. Sequencing used immunoSEQ multiplex PCR; TCRdb keeps in-frame clones, though not all of them. This table holds fewer than 200,000 clones, 81% found once. Sequenced material: PBMCs or T cells enriched from blood (not recorded which). The receptors were gathered from a woman in her 40s with acute COVID-19.

The chain employs TRBV7-9 and TRBJ1-2, with a tentative D call TRBD1 (6 bases). The CDR3 is 13 residues long. The germline V gene has CDR1 SEHNR and CDR2 FQNEAQ (reference sequence). Trimming stripped 5 bases from V and 4 bases from J, with 11 bases between. CDR3 amino acids: CASSPDRSYGYTF. As DNA, the CDR3 is TGTGCCAGCAGCCCGGACAGATCCTATGGCTACACCTTC.

This rearrangement joins TRBV29-1 to TRBJ1-2; TRBD1 is a possible D gene (5 bases). Germline loops: CDR1 SQVTM, CDR2 ANQGSEA. The CDR3 covers 14 residues. The V end was cut by 5 bases, the J end by 0 bases, with 13 bases between. The chain's CDR3 is CSVSPGNANYGYTF. In nucleotides, the CDR3 is TGCAGCGTTTCCCCAGGGAACGCTAACTATGGCTACACCTTC.

The chain carries TRBV24-1 and TRBJ2-1; 8 nucleotides match TRBD1. V shed 3 bases and J 13 bases; nucleotides not matched to a gene: 7. CDR1 is KGHDR and CDR2 is SFDVKD in the germline V gene. CDR3 length: 13 amino acids. CDR3 bases: TGTGCCACCAGTGATCCCTCTACAGGGGGTCAGTTCTTC. Translation gives CATSDPSTGGQFF.

The chain links TRBV6-6 to TRBJ1-1; tentatively, D is TRBD1 (6 bases). V gave up 2 bases and J gave up 5 bases, with 12 bases separating them. There are 14 residues in the CDR3. The germline V gene encodes CDR1 MNHNY and CDR2 SVGAGI (reference sequence). The CDR3 sequence: CASSYRGGGTEAFF. CDR3 sequence (DNA): TGTGCCAGCAGTTACAGGGGGGGAGGAACTGAAGCTTTCTTT.

This chain joins TRBV6-5 and TRBJ2-7, with TRBD1 as a possible D gene (6 bases). This CDR3 spans 14 amino acids. V lost 5 bases, J lost 3 bases, and 14 bases lay in between. Looked up from germline, CDR1 is MNHEY and CDR2 is SVGAGI. CDR3 protein: CASSPQGGFYEQYF. The CDR3 nucleotides read TGTGCCAGCAGTCCACAGGGTGGTTTCTACGAGCAGTACTTC.

The chain employs TRBV5-1 and TRBJ2-2, with TRBD1 identical over 7 bases. The CDR3 spans 15 residues. V gave up 5 bases and J gave up 4 bases; unmatched junction bases: 8. CDR1 is SGHRS, CDR2 YFSETQ, per germline. The CDR3: CASRRQGASTGELFF. DNA of the CDR3: TGCGCCAGCAGAAGACAGGGAGCGAGCACCGGGGAGCTGTTTTTT.

The rearrangement joins TRBV12-3 or TRBV12-4 to TRBJ1-1, with no clear D. The CDR3 runs 13 residues. The ends were cut back, 4 bases at V and 6 bases at J, with 12 bases in the middle. The CDR3 here is CASSSDSTAEAFF. Here the CDR3 DNA reads TGTGCCAGCAGTTCTGACTCTACCGCTGAAGCTTTCTTT.

The J gene is TRBJ2-1, the V gene TRBV19; 12 bases are a match to TRBD2. The V gene's germline CDR1 is LNHDA and CDR2 SQIVND (reference sequence). V lost 4 bases to trimming and J lost 4 bases; unmatched junction nucleotides: 2. The CDR3 has 15 residues. The DNA of the CDR3 is TGTGCCAGTAGTAGGGGACTAGCGGGTTACAATGAGCAGTTCTTC. It encodes CASSRGLAGYNEQFF.

This clone is a singleton in its sample. The rearrangement uses TRBV18 and TRBJ2-3; D not certain. CDR3 length: 15 residues. Trimming cost V 3 bases and J 5 bases, with 15 bases left between them. The germline V gene has CDR1 KGHSH and CDR2 LQKENI. The DNA for the CDR3 is TGTGCCAGCTCACCCCCACTGGTCCGAGGAGATACGCAGTATTTT. It is translated as CASSPPLVRGDTQYF.

This clone was detected only a few times. This chain connects TRBV19 to TRBJ2-7; 7 bases align to TRBD2. The germline V gene has CDR1 LNHDA and CDR2 SQIVND (reference sequence). V lost 2 bases to trimming and J lost 0 bases; unmatched junction nucleotides: 7. The CDR3 has 16 amino acids. As DNA, the CDR3 is TGTGCCAGTAGTATAACGGCGCTAGCGGTCTCCTACGAGCAGTACTTC. This sequence encodes CASSITALAVSYEQYF.

J is TRBJ1-2 and V is TRBV30; 7 nucleotides align to TRBD1. Trimming took 1 base from V and 4 from J; bases not matched to a gene: 9. CDR3 length: 15 amino acids. The germline CDR1 and CDR2 sequences are GTSNPN and SVGIG (reference sequence). CDR3 in amino acids: CAWSGQGDRGYGYTF. The CDR3 nucleotides are TGTGCCTGGAGTGGTCAGGGGGACCGCGGCTATGGCTACACCTTC.

This chain joins TRBV27 and TRBJ2-1, with 12 bases matching TRBD2. Germline trimming cut 4 bases from V and 10 bases from J; bases unmatched to any gene: 11. Germline CDR1 and CDR2: MNHEY and SMNVEV (reference sequence). The CDR3 totals 16 residues. The CDR3 reads CASSSWTSGKGGEQFF. CDR3 nucleotides: TGTGCCAGCAGTTCCTGGACTAGCGGGAAGGGGGGAGAGCAGTTCTTC.

The count of this clone is one. The chain joins TRBV4-1 to TRBJ1-6; TRBD1 might be the D (5 bases). This CDR3 has 15 residues. Germline lookup yields CDR1 MGHRA and CDR2 YSYEKL. V lost 0 bases, J lost 7 bases, and 10 bases lay in between. The CDR3 nucleotides read TGCGCCAGCAGCCAAGATAACAGGTTGAATTCACCCCTCCACTTT. This translates into CASSQDNRLNSPLHF.

This sequence joins TRBV11-3 and TRBJ2-2; 8 nucleotides line up with TRBD2. The V gene end was trimmed by 4 bases and the J gene end by 0 bases; junction bases not matched to a gene: 10. Per germline, CDR1 SGHNT and CDR2 YENEEA. The CDR3 has 18 residues. DNA for the CDR3: TGTGCCAGCAGCTCCCAGGGTGGGCGGGAGGCGAACACCGGGGAGCTGTTTTTT. Encoded protein: CASSSQGGREANTGELFF.

A single count supports this clone. This chain links TRBV7-8 with TRBJ2-3; D might be TRBD2 (6 bases). The CDR3 totals 14 residues. The V end was cut by 4 bases, the J end by 9 bases, with 17 bases between. Per the germline V gene, CDR1 is SGHVS and CDR2 is FQNEAQ. Written as DNA, the CDR3 is TGTGCCAGCAGCTCTGGCGGGGATCTACCCACGCAGTATTTT. Amino acids: CASSSGGDLPTQYF.

The chain joins TRBV2 to TRBJ2-7, with TRBD2 identical over 10 bases. CDR1 is SNHLY, CDR2 FYNNEI, per germline. This CDR3 has 14 amino acids. V lost 5 bases and J lost 5; bases outside the gene matches: 6. Written as DNA, the CDR3 is TGTGCCAGCAGTCGGACTAGCGGTCGACACGAGCAGTACGTC. Its translation: CASSRTSGRHEQYV.

The CDR3 reads CASRAAQTYNEQFF. The CDR3 bases are TGTGCCAGCAGAGCGGCGCAGACCTACAATGAGCAGTTCTTC. The chain links TRBV6-5 to TRBJ2-1; D perhaps matches TRBD2 (5 bases). From germline, CDR1 is MNHEY and CDR2 SVGAGI. Trimming shortened V by 6 bases and J by 2 bases, and 11 bases separated the two germline ends. CDR3 size: 14 residues.

The gene calls are TRBV3-1 (or the pseudogene TRBV3-2) and TRBJ2-2; unclear D gene. Looked up from germline, CDR1 is LGHDT and CDR2 is YNNKEL (reference sequence). Between the trimmed V and J ends, which lost 1 base and 4 bases, there was a span of 13 bases. CDR3 length equals 16 residues. Here the CDR3 reads CASSQASSRSTGELFF. The CDR3 bases are TGTGCCAGCAGCCAAGCTAGTAGCAGATCCACCGGGGAGCTGTTTTTT.

The chain employs TRBV28 and TRBJ2-5; 10 bases fit TRBD1. Germline-derived CDR1 and CDR2 are MDHEN and SYDVKM. Losses at the gene ends were 5 bases for V and 3 bases for J; bases not matched to a gene: 9. This CDR3 comprises 16 residues. In DNA form, the CDR3 reads TGTGCCAGCAGTCCGGGACAGGGGTGGGGCGAAGAGACCCAGTACTTC. It specifies CASSPGQGWGEETQYF.